The 13 T cell receptor beta chains below come from one sample, sequenced in a study of blood T cells in healthy people across ages. Then a second PCR, running roughly 7 to 11 cycles, was carried out with a sample-barcoded 5' primer and a J-beta primer mix. TCRdb re-called the 5' RACE reads with MiXCR, one entry per CDR3 protein. This table has approximately 2,000,000 distinct CDR3 sequences, around 40% appearing once. Sample: blood. The source of these receptors is a human donor in good health.

This chain links TRBV12-3 or TRBV12-4 with TRBJ1-4, with 7 bases matching TRBD1. The CDR3 spans 15 residues. V was clipped by 7 bases and J by 5 bases; unmatched bases: 10. The CDR3 loop reads CASTPGQLLNEKLFF. The CDR3 bases are TGTGCCAGCACTCCGGGACAGCTCTTGAATGAAAAACTGTTTTTT.

The chain combines TRBV12-3 or TRBV12-4 with TRBJ1-2, with 9 bases that match TRBD1. V was pared by 5 bases and J by 7 bases, with 17 bases of the junction left unmatched. The CDR3 contains 17 residues. The CDR3 spells CASSTGQGTSAKRGYTF. For the CDR3, the DNA is TGTGCCAGCAGTACCGGACAGGGGACCTCAGCTAAGCGTGGCTACACCTTC.

The chain links TRBV6-1 to TRBJ2-4; no firm D call. The J call may be incorrect, as the DNA end agrees better with TRBJ2-7. The germline V gene has CDR1 MNHNS and CDR2 SASEGT. The CDR3 is 12 residues long. CDR3: CASTPMGYEQYF. DNA for the CDR3: TGTGCCAGCACCCCAATGGGCTACGAGCAGTACTTC.

In its sample, this clonotype was seen a few times. J is TRBJ1-2 and V is TRBV6-6; TRBD1 might be the D (6 bases). The CDR3 is made up of 13 amino acids. V lost 4 bases, J lost 3 bases, and 9 bases lay in between. CDR1 is MNHNY, CDR2 SVGAGI, per germline (reference sequence). The CDR3 DNA is TGTGCCAGCAGTTGGAAGGGGGACTATGGCTACACCTTC. This gives the protein CASSWKGDYGYTF.

J is TRBJ1-5 and V is TRBV6-2 or TRBV6-3, with D unclear. CDR1 MNHEY and CDR2 SVGEGT come from the germline V gene. V shed 5 bases and J shed 9 bases, with 14 bases lying between them. This CDR3 is built from 13 residues. The CDR3 spells CASSLMIASPQHF. CDR3 DNA: TGTGCCAGCAGTCTCATGATTGCATCGCCCCAGCATTTT.

This chain links TRBV5-5 with TRBJ1-2, with 10 bases aligning to TRBD1. Germline CDR1 SGHKS, CDR2 YYEKEE (reference sequence). The CDR3 has 15 amino acids. V was pared by 0 bases and J by 8 bases, with 7 bases of the junction left unmatched. Here the CDR3 reads CASSLVGTGALGYTF. The CDR3 DNA is TGTGCCAGCAGCTTGGTGGGGACAGGGGCCTTGGGCTACACCTTC.

The rearrangement links TRBV6-5 to TRBJ1-4; a possible D gene is TRBD1 (6 bases). The CDR3 extends over 17 amino acids. The V end was cut by 4 bases, the J end by 8 bases, with 23 bases between. CDR1 is MNHEY and CDR2 is SVGAGI in the germline V gene. This CDR3 reads CASSLRFPGTKPEKLFF. The CDR3, as DNA: TGTGCCAGCAGTTTACGATTCCCCGGGACAAAACCGGAAAAACTGTTTTTT.

The J gene is TRBJ2-7, the V gene TRBV18; 9 bases agree with TRBD1. The J call is doubtful: the DNA matches TRBJ2-5 better. CDR1 and CDR2 from the germline V gene are KGHSH and LQKENI. The CDR3 has 16 residues. The DNA of the CDR3 is TGTGCCAGCTCCCCTGATGACAGGGGGACTACAGAGACCCAGTACTTC. As protein: CASSPDDRGTTETQYF.

CDR3 bases: TGTGCCAGCAGCTCCCCGGACAGCGGGGGTCAAGAGACCCAGTACTTC. It is translated as CASSSPDSGGQETQYF. The V gene is TRBV7-6, the J gene TRBJ2-5, with 8 bases fitting TRBD2. V shed 4 bases, J shed 2 bases, and the junction held 9 bases outside the gene matches. Germline CDR1 reads SGHVS; CDR2 reads FNYEAQ. The CDR3 has 16 residues.

The chain is built from TRBV9 and TRBJ2-3; 9 nucleotides agree with TRBD2. The germline CDR1 and CDR2 sequences are SGDLS and YYNGEE. CDR3 size: 15 residues. The ends lost 5 bases at V and 2 bases at J; junction bases unmatched: 6. DNA for the CDR3: TGTGCCAGCAGTAGAGCGGGGGGATACACAGATACGCAGTATTTT. Translating gives CASSRAGGYTDTQYF.

This clonotype was counted only a few times. Germline and junction disagree at one end, which may indicate a read error. CDR3 protein: CARSSACRAYGYTF. As DNA, the CDR3 is TGTGCCAGGAGTTCGGCCTGCAGGGCTTATGGCTACACCTTC. The J gene is TRBJ1-2, the V gene TRBV12-3 or TRBV12-4; TRBD1 is a possible D gene (5 bases). The length of the CDR3 is 14 residues.

The V call is TRBV7-6, the J call TRBJ2-5; D possibly uses TRBD1 or TRBD2 (6 bases each). Trimming left V 1 base short and J 4 bases short, with 13 bases between. Per the germline V gene, CDR1 is SGHVS and CDR2 is FNYEAQ. The CDR3 has 15 amino acids. CDR3 nucleotides: TGTGCCAGCAGCTTAGTATCCGGGGGCCCAGAGACCCAGTACTTC. Encoded protein: CASSLVSGGPETQYF.

The V gene is TRBV5-1, the J gene TRBJ2-1; 8 bases align to TRBD1. CDR1 SGHRS and CDR2 YFSETQ come from the germline V gene. The CDR3 length is 14 residues. V was pared by 6 bases and J by 4 bases, with 6 bases of the junction left unmatched. This CDR3 reads CASTSDRGYNEQFF. The CDR3 nucleotides read TGCGCCAGCACCTCAGACAGGGGTTACAATGAGCAGTTCTTC. Combining the CDR3 with reference TRBV5-1 and TRBJ2-1 gives the whole variable domain KAGVTQTPRYLIKTRGQQVTLSCSPISGHRSVSWYQQTPGQGLQFLFEYFSETQRNKGNFPGRFSGRQFSNSRSEMNVSTLELGDSALYLCASTSDRGYNEQFFGPGTRLTVL.